Each of the 24 T cell receptor beta chains below was sequenced from the same sample in a study of read filtering for tumor transcriptome and immune sequencing. From around 0.4 ug of RNA, a library with molecular barcoded alpha/delta and beta/gamma adaptors was made. TCRdb reprocessed the reads with MiXCR, giving one entry per CDR3 protein. The table lists some 130,000 distinct CDR3 sequences, approximately 13% of them singletons. The sample consisted of a population of CD138-negative cells sorted from bone marrow. Receptor source: a donor over 35 with multiple myeloma.

This clonotype was detected ten times or more. The genes are TRBV9 and TRBJ1-2; D unresolved. This CDR3 comprises 15 residues. Between the trimmed V and J ends, which lost 1 base and 4 bases, there was a span of 14 bases. In germline, CDR1 is SGDLS, CDR2 YYNGEE. DNA of the CDR3: TGTGCCAGCAGCGTAATGGATGACTTACCCTATGGCTACACCTTC. Amino acid sequence: CASSVMDDLPYGYTF.

In this sample, this clonotype turned up many times. V gene TRBV29-1 combines with J gene TRBJ2-5, with TRBD1 as a possible D gene (6 bases). This CDR3 comprises 15 residues. Germline V gene sequence: CDR1 SQVTM, CDR2 ANQGSEA. The V gene lost 2 bases and the J gene lost 4 bases, with 17 bases spanning the gap. The CDR3 protein is CSVEFTGFGGETQYF. Here the CDR3 DNA reads TGCAGCGTTGAATTCACAGGGTTTGGGGGAGAGACCCAGTACTTC.

This clonotype was picked up many times. V usage is TRBV2 and J usage is TRBJ1-1; D remains ambiguous. The CDR3 has 13 amino acids. Germline V gives CDR1 SNHLY, CDR2 FYNNEI. V dropped 7 bases and J dropped 1 base, with 10 bases sitting between them. This CDR3 is CASTRNQNTEAFF. The CDR3 region has the DNA TGTGCCAGCACTAGAAACCAGAACACTGAAGCTTTCTTT.

This clonotype was detected only a few times. The rearrangement uses TRBV4-1 and TRBJ1-1, with 9 bases lining up with TRBD1. Germline V gives CDR1 MGHRA, CDR2 YSYEKL. V was pared by 5 bases and J by 4 bases, with 14 bases of the junction left unmatched. The length of the CDR3 is 17 residues. The CDR3 region has the DNA TGCGCCAGCAGCTCCCGGGACAGGGTGCCCTTGCGCACTGAAGCTTTCTTT. As protein: CASSSRDRVPLRTEAFF.

There are many counts of this clonotype. The chain uses TRBV7-2 and TRBJ1-5; D gene uncertain. Per germline, CDR1 SGHTA and CDR2 FQGNSA. Trimming pared 5 bases from V and 0 bases from J, leaving 11 bases between. The CDR3 spans 15 residues. The CDR3 DNA follows: TGTGCCAGCAGCCCATCAAGTTATAGCAATCAGCCCCAGCATTTT. It encodes CASSPSSYSNQPQHF.

The sample holds many counts of this clonotype. This CDR3 is CASSSYRGADTGELFF. CDR3 coding DNA: TGTGCCAGCAGCTCCTACAGGGGCGCGGACACCGGGGAGCTGTTTTTT. This rearrangement joins TRBV9 to TRBJ2-2; 7 nucleotides match TRBD1. The V and J ends lost 4 bases and 3 bases, in that order; junction bases with no gene match: 9. CDR3 size: 16 residues. In germline, CDR1 is SGDLS, CDR2 YYNGEE.

This clonotype was seen ten or more times. One junction end disagrees with the germline gene, perhaps due to a read error. The V call is TRBV29-1, the J call TRBJ2-1; possibly TRBD1 for D (7 bases). This CDR3 has 13 residues. CDR1 SQVTM and CDR2 ANQGSEA come from the germline V gene. Here the CDR3 DNA reads TGCAGCGTTGAAGGCGGGACAGATAATGGGCAGTTCTTC. Translated, it gives CSVEGGTDNGQFF.

This clonotype showed up just a few times. This sequence joins TRBV19 and TRBJ2-5; 13 bases line up with TRBD2. The CDR3 is 16 amino acids. Germline V gene sequence: CDR1 LNHDA, CDR2 SQIVND (reference sequence). V lost 5 bases, J lost 4 bases, and 7 bases stayed unmatched. DNA of the CDR3: TGTGCCAGTAGTTCGCGGACTAGCGGGAGTCGAGAGACCCAGTACTTC. Amino acid sequence: CASSSRTSGSRETQYF.

This clonotype was seen many times. The chain joins TRBV20-1 to TRBJ2-5; D might be TRBD2 (5 bases). Germline V gives CDR1 DFQATT, CDR2 SNEGSKA (reference sequence). The CDR3 is 16 residues long. The V end was cut by 0 bases, the J end by 9 bases, with 23 bases between. CDR3 coding DNA: TGCAGTGCTAGAGATAATATCCGGTCATCGGCGGAGGCCCAGTACTTC. Translation gives CSARDNIRSSAEAQYF.

In the case of this clonotype: One base away lies a much larger clone, so this may be a sequencing read error. The missing conserved phenylalanine or tryptophan at the end of this CDR3 makes a read error likely. The chain uses TRBV7-2 and TRBJ1-5, with TRBD1 identical over 9 bases. With V trimmed by 6 bases and J by 3 bases, 6 bases remained unmatched. The CDR3 extends over 15 amino acids. Germline CDR1 reads SGHTA; CDR2 reads FQGNSA. CDR3 sequence (DNA): TGTGCCAGCAGACCGACAGGGGGAAACAATCAGCCCCAGCATTTG. Its protein product is CASRPTGGNNQPQHL.

Concerning this clonotype itself: This may be a read error: a much more frequent sequence differs by one nucleotide. The rearrangement uses TRBV20-1 and TRBJ2-1; D may be TRBD2 (5 bases). The V end lost 4 bases, the J end lost 8 bases, and 18 bases lay between the germline ends. The CDR3 runs 14 residues. Germline assignment: CDR1 DFQATT and CDR2 SNEGSKA (reference sequence). In nucleotides, the CDR3 is TGCAGTGCTATCCCGGGATTATTCATAGATGAGCAGTTCTTC. Its translation is CSAIPGLFIDEQFF.

Regarding this clonotype: This clone may be a read error of a much larger clone one base away. The CDR3 nucleotides read TGTGCCAGCAGTACCTCCCGGACCCGGAACCGGGAGCTGTTTTTT. It is translated as CASSTSRTRNRELFF. The chain links TRBV27 to TRBJ2-2; unclear D gene. CDR1 and CDR2 (germline): MNHEY, SMNVEV (reference sequence). The V and J ends lost 5 bases and 9 bases respectively, with 19 bases between them. The CDR3 spans 15 residues.

The V gene is TRBV11-2, the J gene TRBJ2-7; D gene uncertain. Germline loops: CDR1 SGHAT, CDR2 FQNNGV. V was pared by 7 bases and J by 2 bases, with 9 bases between. CDR3 length: 12 amino acids. The CDR3 nucleotides read TGTGCCAGCACCAATATGGCCTACGAGCAGTACTTC. It is translated as CASTNMAYEQYF. Filled out from reference TRBV11-2 and TRBJ2-7, the complete variable domain reads EAGVAQSPRYKIIEKRQSVAFWCNPISGHATLYWYQQILGQGPKLLIQFQNNGVVDDSQLPKDRFSAERLKGVDSTLKIQPAKLEDSAVYLCASTNMAYEQYFGPGTRLTVT.

This clonotype occurred many times. This chain uses TRBV7-2 with TRBJ2-3; D is uncertain. Germline CDR1 is SGHTA and CDR2 is FQGNSA. The CDR3 contains 15 residues. V lost 0 bases, J lost 6 bases, and 13 bases lay in between. CDR3 in amino acids: CASSLAAFPRDTQYF. CDR3 DNA sequence: TGTGCCAGCAGCTTAGCGGCCTTCCCCCGGGATACGCAGTATTTT.

This clonotype was seen many times. V and J are TRBV7-9 and TRBJ2-5; 7 nucleotides align to TRBD2. V trimming: 2 bases; J trimming: 1 base; junction bases outside the gene matches: 7. The germline CDR1 and CDR2 sequences are SEHNR and FQNEAQ (reference sequence). This CDR3 has 16 amino acids. As DNA, the CDR3 is TGTGCCAGCAGCTTACCGACTAGCTCAGCCCAAGAGACCCAGTACTTC. This codes for CASSLPTSSAQETQYF.

This clonotype occurred many times. V is TRBV20-1 and J is TRBJ2-7; D is undetermined. CDR3 length: 13 amino acids. V lost 3 bases and J lost 2, with 11 bases in between. Germline CDR1 is DFQATT and CDR2 is SNEGSKA (reference sequence). The CDR3 nucleotides read TGCAGTGCTAGGGCGACCGGACCCTACGAGCAGTACTTC. This codes for CSARATGPYEQYF.

This clonotype was recorded a few times. This may arise from a read error, as a much more abundant clone is one base away. V is TRBV28 and J is TRBJ1-5, with D unresolved. This CDR3 has 15 residues. Germline V gene sequence: CDR1 MDHEN, CDR2 SYDVKM. CDR3 protein: CASSLGPYSNQLQHF. DNA for the CDR3: TGTGCCAGCAGTTTGGGCCCCTATAGCAATCAGCTCCAGCATTTT. The variable domain in full, completed from reference TRBV28 and TRBJ1-5, reads DVKVTQSSRYLVKRTGEKVFLECVQDMDHENMFWYRQDPGLGLRLIYFSYDVKMKEKGDIPEGYSVSREKKERFSLILESASTNQTSMYLCASSLGPYSNQLQHFGDGTRLSIL.

This clonotype was counted many times. The V gene is TRBV19, the J gene TRBJ2-1; D possibly corresponds to TRBD2 (5 bases). Germline V gives CDR1 LNHDA, CDR2 SQIVND (reference sequence). There are 14 residues in the CDR3. The V end was cut by 7 bases, the J end by 0 bases, with 10 bases between. The CDR3 coding sequence is TGTGCCAGTACCAAACGGGGCTCCTACAATGAGCAGTTCTTC. Translating it yields CASTKRGSYNEQFF.

The sample holds many counts of this clonotype. The chain links TRBV10-3 to TRBJ2-1, with TRBD2 matching over 12 bases. The V gene end was trimmed by 8 bases and the J gene end by 10 bases; junction bases not matched to a gene: 9. This CDR3 has 14 amino acids. Germline CDR1 and CDR2: ENHRY and SYGVKD. The CDR3 DNA sequence: TGTGCCATCCGAGGACTAGCGGGACTAAAAGAGCAGTTCTTC. Translating gives CAIRGLAGLKEQFF.

Turning to this clonotype: A far larger clone is one nucleotide away, so this likely arose from a read error. The chain has TRBV7-9 and TRBJ2-1; no definite D call. This CDR3 is built from 12 residues. Germline lookup yields CDR1 SEHNR and CDR2 FQNEAQ (reference sequence). The CDR3 reads CASSLKGETRYF. The CDR3 bases are TGTGCCAGCAGCTTGAAGGGTGAGACCCGGTACTTC.

This clonotype was observed many times. The gene calls are TRBV29-1 and TRBJ1-5; D gene uncertain. Trimming stripped 6 bases from V and 2 bases from J, with 17 bases between. The CDR3 loop spans 15 amino acids. CDR1 and CDR2 (germline): SQVTM, ANQGSEA. The CDR3, as DNA: TGCAGCGTCACCGGCGGGGAGTTCGGCAATCAGCCCCAGCATTTT. Its translation: CSVTGGEFGNQPQHF.

Ten or more counts support this clonotype. V is TRBV9 and J is TRBJ2-1, with D maybe TRBD2 (5 bases). V was cut by 4 bases and J by 0 bases, with 14 bases left in between. The CDR3 is 16 residues long. Germline V CDR1 and CDR2: SGDLS, YYNGEE. CDR3 loop: CASSIPGSHSYNEQFF. The CDR3 nucleotides are TGTGCCAGCAGCATCCCGGGGTCACACTCCTACAATGAGCAGTTCTTC.

On this clonotype itself: A read error is possible here, since a much larger clone lies one base away. V gene TRBV7-2 combines with J gene TRBJ1-1; 8 positions agree with TRBD1. Germline V lookup: CDR1 SGHTA, CDR2 FQGNSA. This CDR3 has 14 amino acids. The CDR3 here is CASSTQGAGTEAVF. CDR3 DNA sequence: TGTGCCAGCAGCACCCAGGGGGCTGGCACTGAAGCTGTCTTT.

This clonotype was counted at least ten times. J is TRBJ2-1 and V is TRBV6-1; TRBD2 is a possible D gene (5 bases). CDR1 is MNHNS and CDR2 is SASEGT in the germline V gene. Between the trimmed V and J ends, which lost 2 bases and 14 bases, there was a span of 16 bases. This CDR3 is built from 13 residues. This CDR3 reads CASSEQEGGSEFF. In nucleotides, the CDR3 is TGTGCCAGCAGTGAACAAGAGGGCGGCTCTGAGTTCTTC.